A selection of T cell receptor beta chains follows, all from one sample in a study of cytomegalovirus exposure and HLA in healthy donors. The assay was immunoSEQ multiplex PCR, and TCRdb's table has in-frame clones only and misses some. The data hold around 170,000 clones, with roughly 79% observed a single time. Sequenced: PBMCs. Receptors originate from a man between 40 and 49 years old in good health and CMV-seronegative. Both conserved end residues are part of each CDR3. The order of the fields is D gene, clone size, V gene, J gene, CDR3 DNA, CDR3 protein. The D gene is left open where the match is weak. The size field is filled for only some rows; it gives once, few, many or a size class.

.,.,TRBV30,TRBJ1-2,TGTGCCTGGAACTACCAGGGGAACTATGGCTACACCTTC,CAWNYQGNYGYTF
.,.,TRBV4-1,TRBJ1-1,TGCGCCAGCAGCCAAGTCCCGGGTTTCAGGAACACTGAAGCTTTCTTT,CASSQVPGFRNTEAFF
.,.,TRBV6-6,TRBJ2-7,TGTGCCAGCAGTTACTCGAACCAGAACGAGCAGTACTTC,CASSYSNQNEQYF
.,.,TRBV28,TRBJ1-3,TGTGCCAGCAGGCTGAATTCGGGTCTGAGCTCTGGGAACACCATATATTTT,CASRLNSGLSSGNTIYF
TRBD2,.,TRBV6-1,TRBJ2-5,TGTGCCAGCAGGTTTAGCGGGGAACAAGAGACCCAGTACTTC,CASRFSGEQETQYF
TRBD1,.,TRBV14,TRBJ2-7,TGTGCCAGCAGCCGCTTAGAGACAGGGAGCTACGAGCAGTACTTC,CASSRLETGSYEQYF
.,.,TRBV7-2,TRBJ1-1,TGTGCCAGCAGCTTAAACAGGGCTACGACTGAAGCTTTCTTT,CASSLNRATTEAFF
.,.,TRBV28,TRBJ2-3,TGTGCCAGCAAGAAAGGGACTCCCGACCGTCGGGATACGCAGTATTTT,CASKKGTPDRRDTQYF
.,.,TRBV7-6,TRBJ2-1,TGTGCCAGCAGCCGCCGGGACACATCCTACAATGAGCAGTTCTTC,CASSRRDTSYNEQFF
.,.,TRBV27,TRBJ2-4,TGTGCCAGCAGTTTGTACAGGGAAAGGGCCAAAAACATTCAGTACTTC,CASSLYRERAKNIQYF
.,.,TRBV5-4,TRBJ1-1,TGTGCCAGCAGCGCGCAGGGGAACACTGAAGCTTTCTTT,CASSAQGNTEAFF
TRBD1,.,TRBV7-2,TRBJ1-2,TGTGCCAGCAGCTTAGCCTCCACAGGGGTTGGCTACACCTTC,CASSLASTGVGYTF
.,few,TRBV6-5,TRBJ2-1,TGTGCCAGCAGTTACCTGGACAGCCCGTGGGAGCAGTTCTTC,CASSYLDSPWEQFF
TRBD2,once,TRBV18,TRBJ2-7,TGTGCCAGCTCACCTCTAGCGGGATTCTACGAGCAGTACTTC,CASSPLAGFYEQYF
.,.,TRBV4-2,TRBJ1-2,TGTGCCAGCAGCCAGGGTCGGGAAGTCGGATATGGCTACACCTTC,CASSQGREVGYGYTF
.,.,TRBV11-2,TRBJ1-4,TGTGCCAGCAGCTTAAGGGGCAGTAATGAAAAACTGTTTTTT,CASSLRGSNEKLFF
.,.,TRBV19,TRBJ1-5,TGTGCCAGTAGTGGCAGGGTACGAATTCAGCCCCAGCATTTT,CASSGRVRIQPQHF
.,.,TRBV7-2,TRBJ1-5,TGTGCCAGCAGCTTTACAGGCTCCAATCAGCCCCAGCATTTT,CASSFTGSNQPQHF
.,.,TRBV2,TRBJ2-4,TGTGCCAGCAGTGAACTTGCAGGGTTAGCCAAAAACAGTCAGTACTTC,CASSELAGLAKNSQYF
.,.,TRBV5-4,TRBJ2-2,TGTGCCAGCAGCTTGAAACAGGGGAGGTATAGCACCGGGGAGCTGTTTTTT,CASSLKQGRYSTGELFF
TRBD2,once,TRBV28,TRBJ2-7,TGTGCCAGCAGCCCCGGCCGCCCGGGACTAGCGGGCGACTCCTACGAGCAGTACTTC,CASSPGRPGLAGDSYEQYF
.,.,TRBV28,TRBJ1-3,TGTGCCAGCAACCTGAACAGCCAAAACATATATTTT,CASNLNSQNIYF
TRBD1,few,TRBV29-1,TRBJ1-2,TGCAGCGTTGGTATGGGACAGGGCTTATATGGCTACACCTTC,CSVGMGQGLYGYTF
.,.,TRBV9,TRBJ2-3,TGTGCCAGCAGCGTAGGCGGGAGCACAGATACGCAGTATTTT,CASSVGGSTDTQYF
TRBD1,.,TRBV19,TRBJ1-1,TGTGCCAGTAGAACAGGGGGCGCTCTCACTGAAGCTTTCTTT,CASRTGGALTEAFF
TRBD2,.,TRBV15,TRBJ2-1,TGTGCCACCAGCAGAGAGGGGGGAGGGCATGAGCAGTTCTTC,CATSREGGGHEQFF
.,.,TRBV9,TRBJ2-7,TGTGCCAGCAGCGTAGAAGCTAGCAGATCCTACGAGCAGTACTTC,CASSVEASRSYEQYF
.,.,TRBV2,TRBJ2-6,TGTGCCAGATCCCAAGGGGTCGGGGCCAACGTCCTGACTTTC,CARSQGVGANVLTF
TRBD2,.,TRBV27,TRBJ2-3,TGTGCCAGCACGGGGGTAGCGGGAGCCGCAGATACGCAGTATTTT,CASTGVAGAADTQYF
TRBD1,.,TRBV10-3,TRBJ2-6,TGTGCCATCAGTCGGGACAGGACTGGGGCCAACGGCCTGACTTTC,CAISRDRTGANGLTF
TRBD1,.,TRBV28,TRBJ2-7,TGTGCCAGCAGTTCACCGGGACAGGGCTACGAGCAGTACTTC,CASSSPGQGYEQYF
.,few,TRBV5-6,TRBJ2-2,TGTGCCAGCAGCCTTGACACCGGGGAGCTGTTTTTT,CASSLDTGELFF
.,.,TRBV27,TRBJ1-3,TGTGCCAGCAGTTCCTTACAGGGAACGGCTGGAAACACCATATATTTT,CASSSLQGTAGNTIYF
.,.,TRBV30,TRBJ1-5,TGTGCCTGGAGCTCAGGGGCGGATCAGCCCCAGCATTTT,CAWSSGADQPQHF
TRBD1,few,TRBV27,TRBJ1-2,TGTGCCAGCAGTTTGGGGACAGCTTTTAACTATGGCTACACCTTC,CASSLGTAFNYGYTF
.,.,TRBV28,TRBJ1-6,TGTGCCAGCAGTTCCCGGTTGGATTCACCCCTCCACTTT,CASSSRLDSPLHF
.,.,TRBV7-2,TRBJ2-2,TGTGCCAGCAGCACAACGCTGCTGAACACCGGGGAGCTGTTTTTT,CASSTTLLNTGELFF
TRBD2,.,TRBV2,TRBJ2-5,TGTGCCAGCAGTGATCGTGCGGGAGGGCCGGGTGAGACCCAGTACTTC,CASSDRAGGPGETQYF
.,.,TRBV6-1,TRBJ1-5,TGTGCCAGCAGTGAAGGGGCCGAAAATCAGCCCCAGCATTTT,CASSEGAENQPQHF
TRBD2,.,TRBV5-1,TRBJ2-3,TGCGCCAGCAGGTTCCTAGCGGGAGGAAGCACAGATACGCAGTATTTT,CASRFLAGGSTDTQYF
.,.,TRBV6-1,TRBJ1-4,TGTGCCAGCAGTGGTCAGTATAATGAAAAACTGTTTTTT,CASSGQYNEKLFF
TRBD2,.,TRBV27,TRBJ2-2,TGTGCCAGCAGTCCAGCGGGAGGCCCCCGACGAACCGGGGAGCTGTTTTTT,CASSPAGGPRRTGELFF
TRBD2,.,TRBV6-1,TRBJ2-3,TGTGCCAGCAGTGAAATAGCGGGGGGCACAGATACGCAGTATTTT,CASSEIAGGTDTQYF
TRBD1,.,TRBV27,TRBJ2-5,TGTGCCAGCAGTTTAGGCCCCCCGGACAGGCTGGAGACCCAGTACTTC,CASSLGPPDRLETQYF
.,.,TRBV21-1,TRBJ1-1,TGTGCCAGCAGCAAATGCGGAGTCGACACTGAAGCTTTCTTT,CASSKCGVDTEAFF
.,.,TRBV9,TRBJ1-1,TGTGCCAGCAGCCCCCCACGTACGGGCACTGAAGCTTTCTTT,CASSPPRTGTEAFF
TRBD2,once,TRBV2,TRBJ2-1,TGTGCCAGCAGCGACCCTAGCGGGAGAGTAAATGAGCAGTTCTTC,CASSDPSGRVNEQFF
.,once,TRBV11-2,TRBJ2-7,TGTGCCAGCAGCTTAGGGAGCTCCTACGAGCAGTACTTC,CASSLGSSYEQYF
TRBD1,.,TRBV18,TRBJ2-2,TGTGCCAGCTCACAACCAGGGGGCACCGGGGAGCTGTTTTTT,CASSQPGGTGELFF
TRBD2,.,TRBV11-2,TRBJ2-1,TGTGCCAGCATTTGGCTAGCGGGAGCGAACTCCTACAATGAGCAGTTCTTC,CASIWLAGANSYNEQFF
TRBD1,.,TRBV30,TRBJ1-2,TGTGCCTGGAGACCCGACAGGGGCTATGGCTACACCTTC,CAWRPDRGYGYTF
.,few,TRBV5-4,TRBJ2-1,TGTGCCAGCAGCTCGGAGGGGGGGGAGGGCCTCAATGAGCAGTTCTTC,CASSSEGGEGLNEQFF
TRBD1,.,TRBV6-4,TRBJ1-3,TGTGCCAGCAGGAGAGGGACAGGGCCTGGAAACACCATATATTTT,CASRRGTGPGNTIYF
.,.,TRBV6-1,TRBJ2-3,TGTGCCAGCAGCGCTGGGGAGGGGGCAGATACGCAGTATTTT,CASSAGEGADTQYF
TRBD1,.,TRBV4-1,TRBJ2-2,TGCGCCAGCAGCCAACACAGGGGTTCCGGGGAGCTGTTTTTT,CASSQHRGSGELFF